This TCR beta chain derives from a study of long-term antiretroviral therapy in people with HIV. With survey level as its setting, the immunoSEQ assay was v3.0. Profiled with immunoSEQ multiplex PCR; TCRdb holds only in-frame clones, not every one. The table has about 20,000 clones, roughly 82% seen once. United States facilities provided treatment to all participants with HIV. The germline V gene encodes CDR1 MGHRA and CDR2 YSYEKL. This CDR3 is 16 amino acids long. Trimming removed 4 bases from V and 4 bases from J; junction bases left unmatched: 9. The chain links TRBV4-1 to TRBJ1-4, with 7 bases that match TRBD1. Source: unsorted PBMCs, taken about 5.7 years after starting antiretroviral therapy. This TCR was recovered from a man younger than 40 with HIV. CDR3 nucleotide sequence: TGCGCCAGCAGCCCAAAGAAGGGGGCTGATAATGAAAAACTGTTTTTT. Protein: CASSPKKGADNEKLFF.